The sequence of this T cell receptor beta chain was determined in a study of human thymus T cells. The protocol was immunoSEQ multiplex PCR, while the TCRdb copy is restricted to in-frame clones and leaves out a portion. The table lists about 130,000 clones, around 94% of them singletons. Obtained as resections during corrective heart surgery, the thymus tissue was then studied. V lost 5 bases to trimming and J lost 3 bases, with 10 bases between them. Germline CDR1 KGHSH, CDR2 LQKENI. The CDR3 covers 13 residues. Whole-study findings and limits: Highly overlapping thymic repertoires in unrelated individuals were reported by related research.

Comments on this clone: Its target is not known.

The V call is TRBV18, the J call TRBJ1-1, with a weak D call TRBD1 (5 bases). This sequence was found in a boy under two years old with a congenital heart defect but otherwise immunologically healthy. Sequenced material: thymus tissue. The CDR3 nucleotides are TGTGCCAGCTCATCGAGACAGTACACTGAAGCTTTCTTT. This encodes CASSSRQYTEAFF.